The source of this T cell receptor beta chain is a study of T-cell reconstitution after alpha-beta-depleted transplantation in children (TCRdb year 2016). General notes on the study: T-cell immune reconstitution after TCRalphabeta/CD19-depleted allogeneic hematopoietic cell transplantation in children was quantitatively tracked in the study by means of TCR repertoire profiling.

Libraries were prepared through PCR. Sequencing relied on an Illumina HiSeq 2500. TCR libraries were prepared with molecular barcoding, using unique molecular identifiers to normalize TCRbeta repertoire quantification. TCRdb itself trimmed the public reads at Q25 with fastp, ran MiXCR and retained productive beta chains. Rows with one shared CDR3 protein collapse into an entry with the most common genes and DNA. This sample is represented by around 600,000 distinct CDR3 sequences; roughly 17% of them were singletons. The ten largest make up 1.1% of the sample. A remark on this clonotype: What this receptor recognizes is not known. The CDR3 does not close with the conserved phenylalanine or tryptophan, likely indicating a read error.

The sequence was collected from a human donor who donated a stem cell graft to a child with acute myeloid leukemia. The sample here was PBMCs from the stem cell graft donor, taken from the stem cell graft.

The CDR3 region reads CSVFRLAGGPRKETQYL. The DNA sequence is TGCAGCGTTTTCCGACTAGCGGGGGGGCCACGGAAGGAGACCCAGTACCTC. The receptor chain draws on TRBV29-1 and TRBJ2-5, and TRBD2 matches 14 of the central bases. The germline V gene supplies CDR1 SQVTM and CDR2 ANQGSEA. Trimming leaves V shorter by 5 bases and J shorter by 5 bases, with the junction holding 13 bases beyond the gene matches. The CDR3 has 17 amino acids, counting both end residues. Of the read, only the CDR3 DNA is kept; its 51 bases are in frame from base 1.